This T cell receptor (beta chain) was observed in a study of T cell responses to AZD1222 COVID-19 vaccine. Study-wide findings and caveats: Most donors were white British and more were female, and clonal diversity was possibly underestimated. The number of AZD1222 recipients seropositive at baseline was only six. Spike as a whole was targeted by vaccine-associated CD4 TCRs, dominant at 160-218 and 743-854. An increase in Spike-specific TCR breadth and depth was observed after two AZD1222 doses.

Worth noting for this clone: Its target is not known.

There are 12 residues in the CDR3. Deletions cut 6 bases from V and 8 bases from J, with 10 bases between. Germline V gene lookup returns CDR1 MDHEN and CDR2 SYDVKM. Using immunoSEQ multiplex PCR, the repertoire was profiled, and TCRdb retains in-frame clones only, with some absent. The data hold some 150,000 clones, with around 91% observed a single time. The material sequenced was peripheral blood, taken on day 0 of AZD1222 vaccination. V usage is TRBV28 and J usage is TRBJ1-4, with D perhaps TRBD1 (5 bases). This sequence originates from an adult in good health. CDR3 DNA sequence: TGTGCCAGCAGCAGACAGCAAGAAAAACTGTTTTTT. This translates into CASSRQQEKLFF.